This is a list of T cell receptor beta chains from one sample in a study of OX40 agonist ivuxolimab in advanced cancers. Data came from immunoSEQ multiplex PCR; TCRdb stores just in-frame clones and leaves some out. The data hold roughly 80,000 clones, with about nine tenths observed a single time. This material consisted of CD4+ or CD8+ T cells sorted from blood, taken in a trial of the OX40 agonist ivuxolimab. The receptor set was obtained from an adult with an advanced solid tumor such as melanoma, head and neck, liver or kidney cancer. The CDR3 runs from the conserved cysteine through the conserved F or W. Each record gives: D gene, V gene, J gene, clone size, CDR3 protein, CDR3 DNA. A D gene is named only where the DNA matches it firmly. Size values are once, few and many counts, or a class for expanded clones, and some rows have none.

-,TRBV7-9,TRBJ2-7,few,CASSYGQAYEQYF,TGTGCCAGCAGCTACGGACAAGCCTACGAGCAGTACTTC
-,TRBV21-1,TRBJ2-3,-,CASVRPRIQGGARDTQYF,TGTGCCAGCGTTAGACCAAGAATACAGGGAGGTGCGAGAGATACGCAGTATTTT
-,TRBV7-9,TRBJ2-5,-,CASSGEVQRARETQYF,TGTGCCAGCAGCGGAGAGGTCCAAAGGGCTAGAGAGACCCAGTACTTC
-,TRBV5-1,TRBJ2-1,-,CASTTGTYEGNEQFF,TGCGCCAGCACCACCGGGACATACGAGGGCAATGAGCAGTTCTTC
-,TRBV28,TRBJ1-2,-,CASSGPIIGYTF,TGTGCCAGCAGTGGACCTATCATAGGCTACACCTTC
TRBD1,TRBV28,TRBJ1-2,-,CASSLSIGTGSGYTF,TGTGCCAGCAGTTTGAGTATCGGGACAGGGTCTGGCTACACCTTC
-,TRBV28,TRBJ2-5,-,CASSVLVIQETQYF,TGTGCCAGCAGCGTTCTAGTGATCCAAGAGACCCAGTACTTC
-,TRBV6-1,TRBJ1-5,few,CASSEQTAPNQPQHF,TGTGCCAGCAGTGAACAGACAGCACCAAATCAGCCCCAGCATTTT
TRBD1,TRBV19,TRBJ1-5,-,CASSIDGADRAWSQPQHF,TGTGCCAGTAGTATAGATGGCGCCGACAGGGCCTGGAGTCAGCCCCAGCATTTT
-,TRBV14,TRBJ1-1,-,CASSQELGEGNTEAFF,TGTGCCAGCAGCCAAGAGCTTGGCGAGGGGAACACTGAAGCTTTCTTT
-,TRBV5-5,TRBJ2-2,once,CASSLMQGVGELFF,TGTGCCAGCAGCTTGATGCAGGGAGTCGGGGAGCTGTTTTTT
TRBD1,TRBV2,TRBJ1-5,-,CASSPSTGNNQPQHF,TGTGCCAGCAGCCCATCGACAGGGAACAATCAGCCCCAGCATTTT
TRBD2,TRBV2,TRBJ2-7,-,CASRPIAGGGGEQYF,TGTGCCAGCAGACCCATAGCGGGAGGAGGGGGGGAGCAGTACTTC
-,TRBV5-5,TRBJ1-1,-,CASSLEGRDTEAFF,TGTGCCAGCAGCTTGGAGGGGAGGGACACTGAAGCTTTCTTT
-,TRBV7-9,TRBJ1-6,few,CASVRDTNNSPLHF,TGTGCCAGCGTCCGGGACACCAATAATTCACCCCTCCACTTT
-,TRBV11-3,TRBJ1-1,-,CASSPGSGQNTEAFF,TGTGCCAGCAGCCCCGGGTCAGGTCAGAACACTGAAGCTTTCTTT
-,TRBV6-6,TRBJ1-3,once,CASSYSGGSSGNTIYF,TGTGCCAGCAGTTACTCAGGGGGGAGCTCTGGAAACACCATATATTTT
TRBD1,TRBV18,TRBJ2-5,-,CASSLGTGETQYF,TGTGCCAGCTCACTAGGGACAGGAGAGACCCAGTACTTC
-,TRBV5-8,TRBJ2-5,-,CASSFLQGGETQYF,TGTGCCAGCAGCTTTTTACAGGGAGGGGAGACCCAGTACTTC
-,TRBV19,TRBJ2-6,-,CASSRQLSSGANVLTF,TGTGCCAGTAGTCGACAGTTATCCTCTGGGGCCAACGTCCTGACTTTC
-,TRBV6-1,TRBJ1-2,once,CASTYRKLYGYTF,TGTGCCAGCACCTACAGGAAGCTTTATGGCTACACCTTC
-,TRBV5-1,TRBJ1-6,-,CASSLEGTGTPLHF,TGCGCCAGCAGCTTGGAGGGGACGGGGACACCCCTCCACTTT
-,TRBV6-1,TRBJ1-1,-,CASSFTNTEAFF,TGTGCCAGCAGTTTTACCAACACTGAAGCTTTCTTT
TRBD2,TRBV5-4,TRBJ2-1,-,CASSFSGTSTEQFF,TGTGCCAGCAGCTTTTCCGGGACTAGCACTGAGCAGTTCTTC
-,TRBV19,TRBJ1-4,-,CASSIQLGIEKLFF,TGTGCCAGTAGTATTCAATTAGGGATTGAAAAACTGTTTTTT
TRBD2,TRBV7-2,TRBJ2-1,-,CASSYRRGDSYNEQFF,TGTGCCAGCAGCTACAGGCGGGGGGACTCCTACAATGAGCAGTTCTTC
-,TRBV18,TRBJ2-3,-,CASSPLTDTDTQYF,TGTGCCAGCTCACCTTTGACGGACACAGATACGCAGTATTTT
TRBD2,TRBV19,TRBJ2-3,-,CASSTDRSGGDTQYF,TGTGCCAGTAGTACCGACAGGTCGGGAGGGGATACGCAGTATTTT